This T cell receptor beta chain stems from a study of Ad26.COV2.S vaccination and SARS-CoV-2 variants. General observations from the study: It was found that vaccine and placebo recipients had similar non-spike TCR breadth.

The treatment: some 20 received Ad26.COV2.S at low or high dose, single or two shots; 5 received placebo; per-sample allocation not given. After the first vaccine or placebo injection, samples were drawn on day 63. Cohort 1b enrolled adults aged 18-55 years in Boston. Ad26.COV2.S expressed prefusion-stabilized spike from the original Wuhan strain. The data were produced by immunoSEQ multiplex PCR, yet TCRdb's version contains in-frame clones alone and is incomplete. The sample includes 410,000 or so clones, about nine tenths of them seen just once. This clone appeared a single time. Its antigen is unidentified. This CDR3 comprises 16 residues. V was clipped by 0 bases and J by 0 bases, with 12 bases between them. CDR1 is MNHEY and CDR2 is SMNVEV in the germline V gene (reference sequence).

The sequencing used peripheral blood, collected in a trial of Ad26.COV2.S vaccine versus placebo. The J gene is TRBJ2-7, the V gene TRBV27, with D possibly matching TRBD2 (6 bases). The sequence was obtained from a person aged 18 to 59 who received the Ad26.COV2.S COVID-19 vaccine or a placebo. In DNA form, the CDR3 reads TGTGCCAGCAGTTTATCGGTAGCGGACAACTCCTACGAGCAGTACTTC. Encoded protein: CASSLSVADNSYEQYF.